Below, one TCR beta chain is given with its context. Antigen: not known. In TCRdb, the RT-PCR reads were re-called with MiXCR into one record per CDR3 protein. Among approximately 680,000 distinct CDR3 sequences listed, 15% to 19% were seen once. The length of the CDR3 is 16 residues. J was trimmed by 0 bases and V by 0 bases; bases with no gene match: 2. This entry belongs to a study of response to subunit inactivated influenza vaccine. The study's findings and limits: There was a suggestion from the authors that each seasonal influenza vaccination recruits few new T cells.

The rearrangement joins TRBV12-3 or TRBV12-4 to TRBJ2-1; TRBD2 matches 7 bases. The source material was PBMCs from blood, sampled 12 days after vaccination. The source is a man in his forties or fifties who received an inactivated influenza vaccine. CDR3 protein: CASSLASGASYNEQFF. DNA for the CDR3: TGTGCCAGCAGTTTAGCCAGCGGGGCCTCCTACAATGAGCAGTTCTTC.